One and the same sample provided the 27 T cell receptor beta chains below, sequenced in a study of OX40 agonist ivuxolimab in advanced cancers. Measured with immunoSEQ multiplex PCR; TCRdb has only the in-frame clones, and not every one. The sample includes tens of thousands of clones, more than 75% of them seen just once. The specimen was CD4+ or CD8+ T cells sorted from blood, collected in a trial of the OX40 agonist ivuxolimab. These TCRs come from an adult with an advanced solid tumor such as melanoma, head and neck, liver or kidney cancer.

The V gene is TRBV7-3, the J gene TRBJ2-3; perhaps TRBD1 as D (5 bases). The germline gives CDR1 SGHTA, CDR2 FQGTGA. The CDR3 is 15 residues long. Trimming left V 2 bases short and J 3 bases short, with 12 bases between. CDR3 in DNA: TGTGCCAGCAGCTTATGGGCCAGGGCGACAGATACGCAGTATTTT. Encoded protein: CASSLWARATDTQYF.

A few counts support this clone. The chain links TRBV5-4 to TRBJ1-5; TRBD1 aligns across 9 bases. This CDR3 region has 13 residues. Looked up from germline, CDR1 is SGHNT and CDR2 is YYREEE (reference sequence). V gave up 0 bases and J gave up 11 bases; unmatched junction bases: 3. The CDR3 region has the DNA TGTGCCAGCAGCTTGGACAGGGGGCAGGCCCAGCATTTT. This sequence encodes CASSLDRGQAQHF. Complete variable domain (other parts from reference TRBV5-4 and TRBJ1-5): ETGVTQSPTHLIKTRGQQVTLRCSSQSGHNTVSWYQQALGQGPQFIFQYYREEENGRGNFPPRFSGLQFPNYSSELNVNALELDDSALYLCASSLDRGQAQHFGDGTRLSIL.

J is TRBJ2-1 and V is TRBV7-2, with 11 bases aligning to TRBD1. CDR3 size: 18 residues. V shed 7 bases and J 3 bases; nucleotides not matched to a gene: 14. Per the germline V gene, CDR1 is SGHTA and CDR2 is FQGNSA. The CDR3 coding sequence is TGTGCCAGCACTCCCACTGGGTTGGGACAGGGGGTCTACAATGAGCAGTTCTTC. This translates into CASTPTGLGQGVYNEQFF.

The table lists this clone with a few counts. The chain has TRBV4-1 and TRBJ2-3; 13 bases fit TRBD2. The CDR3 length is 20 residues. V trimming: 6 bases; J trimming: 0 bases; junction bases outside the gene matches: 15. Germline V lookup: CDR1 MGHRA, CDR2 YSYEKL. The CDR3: CASRQDLAGLAGSSTDTQYF. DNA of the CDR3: TGCGCCAGCAGACAGGATTTAGCGGGACTAGCGGGGTCTAGCACAGATACGCAGTATTTT.

CDR3 sequence reads: CASSQDTPSDETQYF. CDR3 DNA sequence: TGTGCCAGCAGCCAAGATACGCCGTCGGACGAGACCCAGTACTTC. This chain joins TRBV4-2 and TRBJ2-5; D unclear. The CDR3 extends over 15 amino acids. V dropped 0 bases and J dropped 5 bases, with 13 bases sitting between them. Germline V lookup: CDR1 LGHNA, CDR2 YNFKEQ.

The CDR3 loop reads CAWGVGNVNELGYTF. The CDR3 DNA follows: TGTGCCTGGGGGGTAGGGAATGTAAACGAACTGGGCTACACCTTC. The chain uses TRBV30 and TRBJ1-2; D is undetermined. Trimming took off 5 bases at V and 8 bases at J, with 24 bases between the two ends. The CDR3 loop spans 15 amino acids. Germline V gene sequence: CDR1 GTSNPN, CDR2 SVGIG (reference sequence).

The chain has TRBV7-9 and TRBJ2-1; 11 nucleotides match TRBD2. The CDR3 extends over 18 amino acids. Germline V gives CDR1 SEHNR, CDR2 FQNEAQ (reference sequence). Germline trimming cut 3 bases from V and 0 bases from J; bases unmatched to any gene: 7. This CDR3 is CASSLGLAGGSSYNEQFF. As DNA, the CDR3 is TGTGCCAGCAGCTTGGGCCTAGCGGGGGGTAGCTCCTACAATGAGCAGTTCTTC.

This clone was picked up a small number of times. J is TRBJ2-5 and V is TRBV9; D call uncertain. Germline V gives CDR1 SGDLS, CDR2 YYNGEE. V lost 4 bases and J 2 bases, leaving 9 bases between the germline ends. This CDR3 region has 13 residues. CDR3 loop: CASSTSRQETQYF. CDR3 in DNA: TGTGCCAGCAGCACTTCAAGGCAAGAGACCCAGTACTTC. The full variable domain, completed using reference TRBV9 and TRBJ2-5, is DSGVTQTPKHLITATGQRVTLRCSPRSGDLSVYWYQQSLDQGLQFLIQYYNGEERAKGNILERFSAQQFPDLHSELNLSSLELGDSALYFCASSTSRQETQYFGPGTRLLVL.

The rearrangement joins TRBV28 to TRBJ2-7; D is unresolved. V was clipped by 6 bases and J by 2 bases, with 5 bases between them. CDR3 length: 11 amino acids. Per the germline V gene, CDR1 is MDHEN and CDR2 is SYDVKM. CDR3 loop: CASRSAYEQYF. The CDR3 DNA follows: TGTGCCAGCAGGTCCGCCTACGAGCAGTACTTC.

CDR3 DNA: TGCAGCGTTGTACAACACGAGCAGTACTTC. Its protein is CSVVQHEQYF. The genes are TRBV29-1 and TRBJ2-7; D not resolved. Germline CDR1 is SQVTM and CDR2 is ANQGSEA. Between the trimmed V and J ends, which lost 4 bases and 5 bases, there was a span of 6 bases. The CDR3 is made up of 10 amino acids.

The CDR3 loop reads CASSQETGQAVYGYTF. The DNA of the CDR3 is TGCGCCAGCAGCCAAGAGACCGGACAGGCCGTCTATGGCTACACCTTC. The J gene is TRBJ1-2, the V gene TRBV4-1, with 7 bases that match TRBD1. Germline V CDR1 and CDR2: MGHRA, YSYEKL. The CDR3 contains 16 residues. The trim removed 0 bases at V and 4 bases at J, leaving 8 bases unmatched.

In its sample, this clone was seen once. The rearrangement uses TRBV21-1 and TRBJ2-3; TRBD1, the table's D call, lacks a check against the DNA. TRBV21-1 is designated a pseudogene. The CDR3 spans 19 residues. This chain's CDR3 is CASSKGGKIKDREGDTQYF. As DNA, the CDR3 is TGTGCCAGCAGCAAAGGAGGGAAGATAAAGGACAGGGAGGGAGATACGCAGTATTTT.

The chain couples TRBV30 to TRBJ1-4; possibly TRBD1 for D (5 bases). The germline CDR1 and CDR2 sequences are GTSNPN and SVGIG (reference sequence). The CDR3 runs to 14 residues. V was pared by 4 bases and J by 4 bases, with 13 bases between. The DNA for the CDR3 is TGTGCCTGGAATAGAGGGGACTTTAATGAAAAACTGTTTTTT. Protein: CAWNRGDFNEKLFF.

The CDR3 region has the DNA TGTGCCAGCAGCTTGGTACCTCGCACAGGGGCGCGGAATGAGCAGTTCTTC. Translation gives CASSLVPRTGARNEQFF. The chain has TRBV5-8 and TRBJ2-1; TRBD1 aligns across 7 bases. CDR3 length: 17 amino acids. J gave up 7 bases and V 0 bases, and 13 bases lay outside the gene matches. Per the germline V gene, CDR1 is SGHTS and CDR2 is YDEGEE.

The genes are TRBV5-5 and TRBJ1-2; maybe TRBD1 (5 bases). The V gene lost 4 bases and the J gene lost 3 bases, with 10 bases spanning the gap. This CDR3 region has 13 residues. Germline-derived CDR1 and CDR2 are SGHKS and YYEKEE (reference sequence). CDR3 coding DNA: TGTGCCAGCAGCCCCAGGGATGACTATGGCTACACCTTC. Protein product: CASSPRDDYGYTF.

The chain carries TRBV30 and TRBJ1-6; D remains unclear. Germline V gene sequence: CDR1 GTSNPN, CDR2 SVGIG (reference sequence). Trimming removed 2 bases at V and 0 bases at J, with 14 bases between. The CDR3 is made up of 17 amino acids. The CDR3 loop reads CAWSLLKGNSYNSPLHF. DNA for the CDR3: TGTGCCTGGAGTTTATTGAAAGGCAACTCCTATAATTCACCCCTCCACTTT. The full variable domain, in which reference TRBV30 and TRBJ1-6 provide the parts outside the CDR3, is SQTIHQWPATLVQPVGSPLSLECTVEGTSNPNLYWYRQAAGRGLQLLFYSVGIGQISSEVPQNLSASRPQDRQFILSSKKLLLSDSGFYLCAWSLLKGNSYNSPLHFGNGTRLTVT.

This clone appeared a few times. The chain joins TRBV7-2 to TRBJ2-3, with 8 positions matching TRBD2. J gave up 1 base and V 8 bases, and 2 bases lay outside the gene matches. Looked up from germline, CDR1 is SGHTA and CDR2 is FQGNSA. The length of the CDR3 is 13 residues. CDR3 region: CASGAGGTDTQYF. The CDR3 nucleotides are TGTGCCAGCGGAGCGGGGGGCACAGATACGCAGTATTTT.

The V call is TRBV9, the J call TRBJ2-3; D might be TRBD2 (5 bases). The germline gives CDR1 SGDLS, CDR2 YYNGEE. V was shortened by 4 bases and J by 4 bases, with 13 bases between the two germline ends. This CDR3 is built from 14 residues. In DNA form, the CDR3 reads TGTGCCAGCAGCCCGGCCACTAGTTCAGATACGCAGTATTTT. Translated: CASSPATSSDTQYF.

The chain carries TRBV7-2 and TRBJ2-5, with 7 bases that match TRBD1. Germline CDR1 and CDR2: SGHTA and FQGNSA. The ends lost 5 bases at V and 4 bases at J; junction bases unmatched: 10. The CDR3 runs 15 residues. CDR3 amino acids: CASSPPDRVRETQYF. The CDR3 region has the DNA TGTGCCAGCAGCCCCCCAGACAGGGTCAGAGAGACCCAGTACTTC.

The CDR3 sequence: CASSQDQSVNYGYTF. The CDR3 region has the DNA TGCGCCAGCAGCCAAGATCAAAGTGTGAACTATGGCTACACCTTC. The gene calls are TRBV4-1 and TRBJ1-2; D call uncertain. The CDR3 sequence is 15 residues long. Germline assignment: CDR1 MGHRA and CDR2 YSYEKL. Trimming pared 0 bases from V and 2 bases from J, leaving 10 bases between.

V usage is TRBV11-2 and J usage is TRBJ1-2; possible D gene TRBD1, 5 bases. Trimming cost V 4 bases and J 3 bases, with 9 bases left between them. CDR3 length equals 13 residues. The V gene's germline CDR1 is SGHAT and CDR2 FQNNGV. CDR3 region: CASSSQGDYGYTF. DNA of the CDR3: TGTGCCAGCAGCTCGCAGGGAGACTATGGCTACACCTTC. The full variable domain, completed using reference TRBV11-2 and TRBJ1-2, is EAGVAQSPRYKIIEKRQSVAFWCNPISGHATLYWYQQILGQGPKLLIQFQNNGVVDDSQLPKDRFSAERLKGVDSTLKIQPAKLEDSAVYLCASSSQGDYGYTFGSGTRLTVV.

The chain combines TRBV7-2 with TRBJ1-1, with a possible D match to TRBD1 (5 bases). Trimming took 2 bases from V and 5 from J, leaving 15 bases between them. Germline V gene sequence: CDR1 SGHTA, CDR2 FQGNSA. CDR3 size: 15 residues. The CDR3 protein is CASSLSGSKGTEAFF. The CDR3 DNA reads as TGTGCCAGCAGCTTATCAGGGAGTAAGGGGACTGAAGCTTTCTTT.

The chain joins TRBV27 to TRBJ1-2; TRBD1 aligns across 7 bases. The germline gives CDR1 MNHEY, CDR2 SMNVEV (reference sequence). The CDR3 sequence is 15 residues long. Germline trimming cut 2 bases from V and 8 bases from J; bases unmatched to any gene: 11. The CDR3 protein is CASSLLPRGGDGYTF. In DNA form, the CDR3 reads TGTGCCAGCAGTTTACTGCCCAGGGGGGGCGACGGCTACACCTTC.

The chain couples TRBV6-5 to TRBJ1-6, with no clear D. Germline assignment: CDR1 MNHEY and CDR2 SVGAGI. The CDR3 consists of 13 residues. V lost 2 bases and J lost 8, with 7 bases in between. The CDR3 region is CASSYKKDSPLHF. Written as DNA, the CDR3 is TGTGCCAGCAGTTACAAGAAAGATTCACCCCTCCACTTT.

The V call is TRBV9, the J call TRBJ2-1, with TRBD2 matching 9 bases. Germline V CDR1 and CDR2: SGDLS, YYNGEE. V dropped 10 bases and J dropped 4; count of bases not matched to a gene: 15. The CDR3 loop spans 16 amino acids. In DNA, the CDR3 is TGTGCCCTCCACCCCCCTTCTAGCGGGGATTACAATGAGCAGTTCTTC. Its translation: CALHPPSSGDYNEQFF.

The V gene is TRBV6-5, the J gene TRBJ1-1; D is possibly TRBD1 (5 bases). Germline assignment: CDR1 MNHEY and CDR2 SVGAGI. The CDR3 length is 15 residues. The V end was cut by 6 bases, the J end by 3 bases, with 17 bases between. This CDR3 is CASSGTTWTDTEAFF. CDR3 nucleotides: TGTGCCAGCAGCGGGACGACGTGGACGGACACTGAAGCTTTCTTT.

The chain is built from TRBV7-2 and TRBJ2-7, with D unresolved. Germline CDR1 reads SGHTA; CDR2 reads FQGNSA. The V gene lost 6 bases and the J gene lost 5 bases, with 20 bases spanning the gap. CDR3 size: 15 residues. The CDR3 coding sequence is TGTGCCAGCAGATCTTCGAGAGGTTCCGTCCACGAGCAGTACTTC. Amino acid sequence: CASRSSRGSVHEQYF.